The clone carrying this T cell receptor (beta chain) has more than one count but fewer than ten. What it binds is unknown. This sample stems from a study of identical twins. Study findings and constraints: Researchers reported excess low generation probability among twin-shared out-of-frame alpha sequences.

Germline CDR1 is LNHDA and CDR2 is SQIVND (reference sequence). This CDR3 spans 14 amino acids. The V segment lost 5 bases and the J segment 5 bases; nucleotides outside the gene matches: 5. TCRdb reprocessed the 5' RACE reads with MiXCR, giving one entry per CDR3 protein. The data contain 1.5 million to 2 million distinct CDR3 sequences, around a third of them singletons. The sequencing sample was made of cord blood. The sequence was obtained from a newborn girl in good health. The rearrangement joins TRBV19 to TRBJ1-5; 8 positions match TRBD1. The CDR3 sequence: CASSEDREYQPQHF. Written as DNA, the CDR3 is TGTGCCAGTAGTGAGGACAGGGAGTATCAGCCCCAGCATTTT.